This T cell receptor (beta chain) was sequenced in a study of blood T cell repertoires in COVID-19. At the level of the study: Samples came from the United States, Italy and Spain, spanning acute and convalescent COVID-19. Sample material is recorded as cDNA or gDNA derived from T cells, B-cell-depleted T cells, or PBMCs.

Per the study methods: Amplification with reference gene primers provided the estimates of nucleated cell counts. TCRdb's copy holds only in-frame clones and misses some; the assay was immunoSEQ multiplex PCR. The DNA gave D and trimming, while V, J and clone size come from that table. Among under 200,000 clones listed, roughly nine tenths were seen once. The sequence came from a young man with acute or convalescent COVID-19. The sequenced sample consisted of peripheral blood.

The CDR3 is CATSDSGTGGYEQYF. CDR3 DNA sequence: TGTGCCACCAGTGACTCCGGGACAGGCGGCTACGAGCAGTACTTC. This sequence joins TRBV24-1 and TRBJ2-7; 8 bases line up with TRBD1. Germline loops: CDR1 KGHDR, CDR2 SFDVKD. The CDR3 is 15 residues long. Unmatched junction bases numbered 7, after V lost 4 bases and J lost 3 bases.